This entry concerns a single T cell receptor beta chain. Its antigen remains unidentified. The record originates from a study of identical twins. Study conclusions and caveats: Low generation probability was overrepresented in out-of-frame alpha sequences shared by twins. Carriage of fewer insertions was seen in abundant cord blood beta clonotypes, whereas memory repertoires showed none.

cDNA molecules carried unique molecular identifiers, and template switching added a universal primer site. TCRdb reanalysed the 5' RACE reads using MiXCR and keeps one entry per CDR3 protein. The table has some 590,000 distinct CDR3 sequences, around a tenth seen once; the top ten hold roughly 3%. Per the germline V gene, CDR1 is MNHEY and CDR2 is SVGEGT. The CDR3 runs to 14 residues. V shed 2 bases, J shed 10 bases, and the junction held 3 bases outside the gene matches. These data were also reused for a study on yellow fever vaccine responses in identical twins.

The rearrangement links TRBV6-2 or TRBV6-3 to TRBJ2-3; 13 bases match TRBD2. The sequenced sample consisted of PBMCs. This receptor was obtained from a woman between 18 and 29 years old in good health. The CDR3: CASSYGLAGEPQYF. The CDR3 DNA follows: TGTGCCAGCAGTTACGGACTAGCGGGAGAACCGCAGTATTTT.